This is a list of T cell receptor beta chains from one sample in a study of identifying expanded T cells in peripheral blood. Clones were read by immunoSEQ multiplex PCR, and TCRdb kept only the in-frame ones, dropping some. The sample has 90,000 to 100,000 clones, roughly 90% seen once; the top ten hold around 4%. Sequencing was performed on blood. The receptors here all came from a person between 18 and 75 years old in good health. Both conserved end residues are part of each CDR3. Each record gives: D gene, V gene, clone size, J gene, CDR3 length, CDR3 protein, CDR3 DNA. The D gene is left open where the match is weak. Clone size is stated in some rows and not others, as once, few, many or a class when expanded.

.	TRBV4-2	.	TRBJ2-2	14	CASSQDRNTGELFF	TGTGCCAGCAGCCAAGATAGGAACACCGGGGAGCTGTTTTTT
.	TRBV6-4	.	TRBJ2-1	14	CASSPTPEGNEQFF	TGTGCCAGCAGTCCTACCCCGGAAGGGAATGAGCAGTTCTTC
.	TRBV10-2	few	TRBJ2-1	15	CASSETGSSYNEQFF	TGCGCCAGCAGTGAGACGGGAAGCTCCTACAATGAGCAGTTCTTC
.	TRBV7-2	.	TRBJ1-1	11	CASSLRREAFF	TGTGCCAGCAGCTTAAGGCGTGAAGCTTTCTTT
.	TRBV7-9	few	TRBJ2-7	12	CASGRPAYEQYF	TGTGCCAGCGGTCGGCCGGCCTACGAGCAGTACTTC
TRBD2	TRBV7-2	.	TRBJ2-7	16	CASSWGLAGAGYEQYF	TGTGCCAGCAGCTGGGGACTAGCGGGAGCGGGTTACGAGCAGTACTTC
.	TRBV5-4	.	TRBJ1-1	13	CASSGDGYTEAFF	TGTGCCAGCAGCGGTGACGGTTACACTGAAGCTTTCTTT
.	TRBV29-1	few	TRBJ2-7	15	CSVEDGGGGGGEQYF	TGCAGCGTTGAAGATGGTGGGGGAGGAGGGGGCGAGCAGTACTTC
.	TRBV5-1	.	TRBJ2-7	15	CASSLSRGASGEQYF	TGCGCCAGCAGCTTGAGTCGGGGCGCCTCGGGCGAGCAGTACTTC
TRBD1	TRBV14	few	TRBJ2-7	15	CASSPTGTGTYEQYF	TGTGCCAGCAGCCCAACCGGGACAGGGACCTACGAGCAGTACTTC